Shown below are 6 T cell receptor beta chains from a single sample sequenced in a study of OX40 agonist ivuxolimab in advanced cancers. Clones were read by immunoSEQ multiplex PCR, and TCRdb kept only the in-frame ones, dropping some. The sample yields tens of thousands of clones, around four fifths seen once. The sample in question was CD4+ or CD8+ T cells sorted from blood, obtained in a trial of the OX40 agonist ivuxolimab. These receptors were taken from an adult with an advanced solid tumor such as melanoma, head and neck, liver or kidney cancer.

This clone was counted only a few times. V gene TRBV7-2 combines with J gene TRBJ2-6, with D possibly TRBD2 on 6 matching bases. This CDR3 is 17 amino acids long. The V end was cut by 5 bases, the J end by 0 bases, with 14 bases between. Germline lookup yields CDR1 SGHTA and CDR2 FQGNSA. The CDR3 protein is CASSTREPRSGANVLTF. Written as DNA, the CDR3 is TGTGCCAGCAGCACCCGGGAGCCCCGCTCTGGGGCCAACGTCCTGACTTTC.

This sequence joins TRBV4-1 and TRBJ1-2, with 10 positions matching TRBD1. CDR1 MGHRA and CDR2 YSYEKL come from the germline V gene. V lost 3 bases to trimming and J lost 5 bases; unmatched junction nucleotides: 3. This CDR3 has 14 amino acids. The CDR3 coding sequence is TGCGCCAGCAGCCAGACGGGACAGGGGTATGGCTACACCTTC. It specifies CASSQTGQGYGYTF.

This clone was seen once. V gene TRBV19 combines with J gene TRBJ1-1; TRBD1 matches at 7 bases. After removal of 3 bases from V and 5 bases from J, the junction contained 9 bases not matched to a gene. CDR3 length: 15 residues. In germline, CDR1 is LNHDA, CDR2 SQIVND (reference sequence). The CDR3 spells CASSIRNRGDTEAFF. CDR3 DNA sequence: TGTGCCAGTAGTATTCGGAACAGGGGTGATACTGAAGCTTTCTTT.

This chain links TRBV11-3 with TRBJ2-2; D is tentatively TRBD1 or TRBD2 (5 bases each). Trimming shortened V by 6 bases and J by 7 bases, and 18 bases separated the two germline ends. The CDR3 extends over 15 amino acids. Germline V gives CDR1 SGHNT, CDR2 YENEEA. The CDR3 sequence is CASSDARGVIGELFF. CDR3 nucleotides: TGTGCCAGCAGTGATGCACGGGGCGTGATCGGGGAGCTGTTTTTT.

This sequence joins TRBV19 and TRBJ1-6; D is perhaps TRBD1 (5 bases). The CDR3 is 13 amino acids. Between the trimmed V and J ends, which lost 8 bases and 6 bases, there was a span of 11 bases. The germline CDR1 and CDR2 sequences are LNHDA and SQIVND (reference sequence). The CDR3 here is CASGGTANSPLHF. The CDR3 region has the DNA TGTGCCAGTGGGGGGACGGCTAATTCACCCCTCCACTTT. The full variable domain, rest sourced from reference TRBV19 and TRBJ1-6, is DGGITQSPKYLFRKEGQNVTLSCEQNLNHDAMYWYRQDPGQGLRLIYYSQIVNDFQKGDIAEGYSVSREKKESFPLTVTSAQKNPTAFYLCASGGTANSPLHFGNGTRLTVT.

The chain is built from TRBV11-2 and TRBJ1-3; D is unresolved. Germline assignment: CDR1 SGHAT and CDR2 FQNNGV. The CDR3 runs 15 residues. V lost 5 bases to trimming and J lost 1 base, with 12 bases between them. The CDR3 is CASSRLGRSGNTIYF. In DNA form, the CDR3 reads TGTGCCAGCAGCCGTTTGGGTCGGTCTGGAAACACCATATATTTT.